This TCR beta chain was sequenced in a study of T cell clusters in autoimmune cytopenias. Study-level information: A median of approximately 50,000 TRB reads per sample yielded a median around 2,400 distinct clonotypes.

Multiplex touch-down PCR amplified TRB using TRB-A and TRB-B pools in one tube. Using the multiplex PCR reads, TCRdb records one entry per CDR3 protein without DNA. Its clone listing holds around 5,900 distinct CDR3 sequences. Remarks on this clonotype: What it binds is unknown.

Each sample's input was 200 to 250 ng genomic DNA, about 38,000 genome equivalents. Broader study findings: Primary autoimmune cytopenia patients appeared to lack physiological T cell clusters present in healthy donors. The cluster-lack signature was not seen for secondary cytopenia versus chronic lymphocytic leukemia. The T cell clusters were defined only in silico, without experimental functional validation.

CDR3 length equals 18 residues. The V gene's germline CDR1 is GTSNPN and CDR2 SVGIG (reference sequence). The sequence derives from a human donor with an autoimmune cytopenia or autoimmune hepatitis (not recorded which). Sequencing used peripheral blood. V is TRBV30 and J is TRBJ1-4; the TCRdb call, TRBD1, lacks DNA for checking. The CDR3: CAWSVPSGLTGGNEKLFF.